This T cell receptor beta chain was identified during a study of glioma-infiltrating T cells. Study findings and constraints: Very few CDR3 sequences were shared between tissue and blood.

On this clonotype itself: Its matching antigen is unknown.

The CDR3 length is 12 residues. The germline V gene has CDR1 GTSNPN and CDR2 SVGIG (reference sequence). Between the trimmed V and J ends, which lost 0 bases and 5 bases, there was a span of 7 bases. TCR alpha and beta CDR3 regions were amplified from RNA using iRepertoire nested multiplex PCR. TCRdb called the multiplex PCR reads again in MiXCR, with one record for every CDR3 protein. The sample has around 100,000 distinct CDR3 sequences; less than 30% are singletons. V and J are TRBV30 and TRBJ1-1; D is unresolved. Sequencing used glioma tissue, nonneoplastic brain tissue, or PBMCs (not recorded which). The TCR originated in a human donor with low-grade glioma or glioblastoma, undergoing nonglioma brain surgery, or in good health (not recorded which). DNA for the CDR3: TGTGCCTGGAGTGTTCGGGGTACTGAAGCTTTCTTT. It is translated as CAWSVRGTEAFF.